A single sample is the source of the 24 T cell receptor beta chains below, sequenced in a study of radiotherapy plus CTLA-4 blockade in lung cancer (dated by TCRdb to the late 2010s). To prepare the library, the immunoSEQ multiplex PCR assay was applied. Held by TCRdb, this immuneACCESS table contains in-frame sequences only and omits some clones. Under half of the omission traces to an unresolved V gene where checked; the cause of the rest is unknown. The sample table contains about 28,000 clones; only one count was recorded for roughly 80% of them. The biggest ten clones account for 7% to 8% of the sample. Sequencing was performed on peripheral blood, taken from a patient treated with radiotherapy plus ipilimumab. These receptors were collected from a human donor with non-small cell lung cancer who had stable disease on radiotherapy plus ipilimumab.

The chain uses TRBV5-4 and TRBJ1-1; unclear D gene. The germline V gene has CDR1 SGHNT and CDR2 YYREEE (reference sequence). V dropped 0 bases and J dropped 4 bases, with 10 bases sitting between them. The CDR3 length is 14 residues. DNA of the CDR3: TGTGCCAGCAGCTTGGATCCACGGGGCACTGAAGCTTTCTTT. It codes for CASSLDPRGTEAFF. Using reference TRBV5-4 and TRBJ1-1 for the parts outside the CDR3, the full variable domain is ETGVTQSPTHLIKTRGQQVTLRCSSQSGHNTVSWYQQALGQGPQFIFQYYREEENGRGNFPPRFSGLQFPNYSSELNVNALELDDSALYLCASSLDPRGTEAFFGQGTRLTVV.

This rearrangement joins TRBV2 to TRBJ1-3; D gene unclear. Germline values: CDR1 SNHLY, CDR2 FYNNEI. The CDR3 extends over 15 amino acids. V lost 6 bases to trimming and J lost 4 bases, with 16 bases between them. Here the CDR3 DNA reads TGTGCCAGCAGCGGAGTTGGCCGGCCGGGAAACACCATATATTTT. This gives the protein CASSGVGRPGNTIYF.

This clone was counted a single time. Relative to the germline gene, one junction end is altered; a read error may explain this. CDR3 sequence (DNA): TGCGCCCGCAGCCAAGGTGGGGGGGAAATCTGGGGCACCGGGGAGCTGTTTTTT. Amino acids: CARSQGGGEIWGTGELFF. V and J are TRBV4-3 and TRBJ2-2; the match to TRBD2 covers 7 bases. The CDR3 length is 18 residues. Germline assignment: CDR1 LGHNA and CDR2 YSLEER.

This clone was picked up a small number of times. The gene calls are TRBV9 and TRBJ1-3, with D maybe TRBD1 (5 bases). The CDR3 loop spans 15 amino acids. Trimming took off 4 bases at V and 1 base at J, with 12 bases between the two ends. CDR1 SGDLS and CDR2 YYNGEE come from the germline V gene. In DNA, the CDR3 is TGTGCCAGCAGCCCAGGGACGGTTTCTGGAAACACCATATATTTT. This translates into CASSPGTVSGNTIYF.

This chain uses TRBV7-9 with TRBJ1-6; the D is unclear. V lost 6 bases, J lost 6 bases, and 9 bases lay in between. The CDR3 loop spans 13 amino acids. Germline values: CDR1 SEHNR, CDR2 FQNEAQ (reference sequence). CDR3 in DNA: TGTGCCAGCAGAGACGGAGGTAATTCACCCCTCCACTTT. It specifies CASRDGGNSPLHF.

This clone occurred a few times. The gene calls are TRBV10-1 and TRBJ2-2; tentative D call: TRBD1 (6 bases). This CDR3 has 14 residues. The germline V and J ends were trimmed by 7 bases and 4 bases, with 13 bases remaining between them. In germline, CDR1 is WNHNN, CDR2 SYGVQD (reference sequence). The CDR3 bases are TGCGCCAGCATGAAAGAGACAGGCACCGGGGAGCTGTTTTTT. Translated, it gives CASMKETGTGELFF.

V and J are TRBV7-9 and TRBJ2-6; D ambiguous. The CDR3 loop spans 13 amino acids. Germline CDR1 SEHNR, CDR2 FQNEAQ (reference sequence). Trimming took off 1 base at V and 3 bases at J, with 1 base between the two ends. CDR3 sequence: CASSLVGANVLTF. The CDR3 nucleotides read TGTGCCAGCAGCTTAGTTGGGGCCAACGTCCTGACTTTC.

The chain is built from TRBV6-6 and TRBJ1-4, with TRBD1 identical over 7 bases. Germline V lookup: CDR1 MNHNY, CDR2 SVGAGI (reference sequence). Trimming removed 6 bases from V and 2 bases from J; junction bases left unmatched: 0. The CDR3 runs 13 residues. This CDR3 reads CASRGQTNEKLFF. The CDR3 DNA reads as TGTGCCAGCAGGGGACAGACTAATGAAAAACTGTTTTTT.

The CDR3 DNA reads as TGTGCCAGCAGCCCTCCTAGCGGTCGAGGGGGGTACAATGAGCAGTTCTTC. It specifies CASSPPSGRGGYNEQFF. This chain links TRBV5-4 with TRBJ2-1; D is perhaps TRBD2 (7 bases). This CDR3 comprises 17 residues. Germline CDR1 is SGHNT and CDR2 is YYREEE (reference sequence). Trimming took 4 bases from V and 4 from J, leaving 21 bases between them. Looking up the rest from reference TRBV5-4 and TRBJ2-1 gives the full variable domain: ETGVTQSPTHLIKTRGQQVTLRCSSQSGHNTVSWYQQALGQGPQFIFQYYREEENGRGNFPPRFSGLQFPNYSSELNVNALELDDSALYLCASSPPSGRGGYNEQFFGPGTRLTVL.

V usage is TRBV19 and J usage is TRBJ2-1, with D possibly being TRBD2 (5 bases). The germline V gene has CDR1 LNHDA and CDR2 SQIVND (reference sequence). The CDR3 runs to 10 residues. With 8 bases removed from V and 6 bases from J, the gap between germline ends came to 5 bases. CDR3: CASGGNEQFF. In DNA, the CDR3 is TGTGCCAGTGGAGGCAATGAGCAGTTCTTC.

This chain joins TRBV12-5 and TRBJ1-6; D is uncertain. CDR1 and CDR2 (germline): LGHNT, FRNRAP. CDR3 size: 14 residues. The V and J ends lost 5 bases and 9 bases respectively, with 14 bases between them. The CDR3: CASGPPTRPSPLHF. The CDR3 nucleotides are TGTGCTAGTGGTCCCCCGACCAGGCCTTCACCCCTCCACTTT.

The chain has TRBV6-1 and TRBJ1-5; no clear D gene. Looked up from germline, CDR1 is MNHNS and CDR2 is SASEGT. Trimming shortened V by 1 base and J by 1 base, and 8 bases separated the two germline ends. This CDR3 comprises 15 residues. The CDR3: CASSEGLQSNQPQHF. For the CDR3, the DNA is TGTGCCAGCAGTGAAGGGCTTCAGAGCAATCAGCCCCAGCATTTT.

The J gene is TRBJ1-5, the V gene TRBV5-5, with D possibly being TRBD1 (6 bases). Germline CDR1 and CDR2: SGHKS and YYEKEE (reference sequence). This CDR3 contains 17 residues. V lost 0 bases and J lost 0, with 13 bases in between. The CDR3 DNA reads TGTGCCAGCAGCTTGGCCCCGGGGGCATATAGCAATCAGCCCCAGCATTTT. Protein sequence: CASSLAPGAYSNQPQHF.

The V gene is TRBV6-4, the J gene TRBJ2-3; D is ambiguous. This CDR3 is built from 18 residues. Trimming took 0 bases from V and 0 from J, leaving 16 bases between them. Germline CDR1 MRHNA, CDR2 SNTAGT. The CDR3 sequence is CASSDSGRAGISTDTQYF. DNA of the CDR3: TGTGCCAGCAGTGACTCCGGCCGGGCTGGGATTAGCACAGATACGCAGTATTTT.

This chain uses TRBV5-1 with TRBJ1-1; 7 nucleotides match TRBD1. V shed 4 bases, J shed 1 base, and the junction held 10 bases outside the gene matches. The germline CDR1 and CDR2 sequences are SGHRS and YFSETQ. The CDR3 covers 16 residues. CDR3 loop: CASSPGGQKWNTEAFF. CDR3 DNA sequence: TGCGCCAGCAGCCCAGGGGGACAGAAGTGGAACACTGAAGCTTTCTTT.

CDR3 loop: CASSQDPLARSNEQFF. Written as DNA, the CDR3 is TGCGCCAGCAGCCAAGATCCACTAGCCCGAAGCAATGAGCAGTTCTTC. The chain carries TRBV4-3 and TRBJ2-1, with TRBD2 as a possible D gene (6 bases). With 0 bases removed from V and 6 bases from J, the gap between germline ends came to 15 bases. The CDR3 totals 16 residues. Germline V gene data show CDR1 as LGHNA and CDR2 as YSLEER.

The chain employs TRBV7-2 and TRBJ2-7, with 10 positions matching TRBD2. This CDR3 contains 14 residues. Germline V gene lookup returns CDR1 SGHTA and CDR2 FQGNSA. Trimming at V came to 1 base and at J to 6 bases, leaving 3 bases not matched to a gene. The CDR3 protein is CASSLVAGGREQYF. CDR3 nucleotide sequence: TGTGCCAGCAGCTTAGTAGCGGGGGGCCGCGAGCAGTACTTC.

The chain joins TRBV18 to TRBJ2-3; D not resolved. CDR1 is KGHSH, CDR2 LQKENI, per germline. The CDR3 sequence is 13 residues long. V was shortened by 3 bases and J by 2 bases, with 6 bases between the two germline ends. The chain's CDR3 is CASSPPVTDTQYF. CDR3 DNA: TGTGCCAGCTCACCCCCAGTCACAGATACGCAGTATTTT. The whole variable domain, remainder taken from reference TRBV18 and TRBJ2-3, is NAGVMQNPRHLVRRRGQEARLRCSPMKGHSHVYWYRQLPEEGLKFMVYLQKENIIDESGMPKERFSAEFPKEGPSILRIQQVVRGDSAAYFCASSPPVTDTQYFGPGTRLTVL.

The CDR3 region has the DNA TGTGCCAGCAGCTTTAGCACTGAAGCTTTCTTT. Its translation is CASSFSTEAFF. The gene calls are TRBV13 and TRBJ1-1; no clear D. From germline, CDR1 is PRHDT and CDR2 FYEKMQ (reference sequence). V gave up 3 bases and J gave up 4 bases, with 3 bases separating them. The CDR3 totals 11 residues.

The chain is built from TRBV18 and TRBJ1-4; no firm D call. Trimming shortened V by 2 bases and J by 0 bases, and 10 bases separated the two germline ends. Per germline, CDR1 KGHSH and CDR2 LQKENI. The CDR3 is made up of 16 amino acids. The CDR3 is CASSPARSATNEKLFF. CDR3 DNA: TGTGCCAGCTCACCAGCCAGGAGTGCAACTAATGAAAAACTGTTTTTT.

This clone showed up just a few times. This chain uses TRBV5-8 with TRBJ2-7; maybe TRBD2 (7 bases). CDR1 is SGHTS and CDR2 is YDEGEE in the germline V gene. This CDR3 has 14 amino acids. V gave up 2 bases and J gave up 5 bases, with 14 bases separating them. This CDR3 is CASSFIRGADEQYV. CDR3 DNA: TGTGCCAGCAGCTTTATCCGGGGGGCTGACGAGCAGTACGTC.

The chain employs TRBV11-2 and TRBJ1-5; 8 bases are shared with TRBD1. CDR3 length: 14 amino acids. Germline loops: CDR1 SGHAT, CDR2 FQNNGV. Trimming removed 4 bases from V and 5 bases from J; junction bases left unmatched: 4. The CDR3 coding sequence is TGTGCCAGCAGCTCCCGGACAGGGTATCAGCCCCAGCATTTT. It specifies CASSSRTGYQPQHF.

This clone was seen a few times. V and J are TRBV5-6 and TRBJ2-5, with D hard to call. V lost 0 bases to trimming and J lost 2 bases, with 11 bases between them. This CDR3 is built from 15 residues. Germline CDR1 reads SGHDT; CDR2 reads YYEEEE. The CDR3 nucleotides read TGTGCCAGCAGCTTGGGGTACAGCCCACAAGAGACCCAGTACTTC. As protein: CASSLGYSPQETQYF.

J is TRBJ1-6 and V is TRBV27; no reliable D call. Germline values: CDR1 MNHEY, CDR2 SMNVEV (reference sequence). V was shortened by 6 bases and J by 4 bases, with 7 bases between the two germline ends. The CDR3 runs to 13 residues. The CDR3 loop is CASRPQYNSPLHF. As DNA, the CDR3 is TGTGCCAGCAGACCACAGTATAATTCACCCCTCCACTTT.